The next 5 T cell receptor beta chains were all read from a single sample in a study of blood T cell repertoires in COVID-19. Sequencing was performed with immunoSEQ multiplex PCR; in TCRdb, only in-frame clones are kept and a portion is missing. The sample includes 85,000 to 130,000 clones, 70% to 85% of them seen just once. Input material: peripheral blood. The source is a woman aged 55-70 years with acute or convalescent COVID-19.

The chain carries TRBV14 and TRBJ2-2; D remains ambiguous. The CDR3 totals 16 residues. Germline V gene sequence: CDR1 SGHDN, CDR2 FVKESK. With 0 bases removed from V and 6 bases from J, the gap between germline ends came to 14 bases. The CDR3 coding sequence is TGTGCCAGCAGCCAAGAATTCGGAGAGCTCCCCGGGGAGCTGTTTTTT. This encodes CASSQEFGELPGELFF.

This clone was counted many times. The J gene is TRBJ2-3, the V gene TRBV4-2; 8 positions match TRBD2. V was clipped by 1 base and J by 2 bases; unmatched bases: 5. In germline, CDR1 is LGHNA, CDR2 YNFKEQ. The CDR3 length is 16 residues. The CDR3 DNA reads as TGTGCCAGCAGCCAAGGCGCGGGGGGAGCCACAGATACGCAGTATTTT. This codes for CASSQGAGGATDTQYF.

This clone was seen more than once but under ten times. The rearrangement uses TRBV13 and TRBJ1-1, with unresolved D. V shed 0 bases and J shed 5 bases, with 10 bases lying between them. Germline V lookup: CDR1 PRHDT, CDR2 FYEKMQ (reference sequence). The CDR3 is 14 amino acids. The CDR3 coding sequence is TGTGCCAGCAGCTTAGGCCGAGGGCTTACTGAAGCTTTCTTT. Its translation: CASSLGRGLTEAFF.

This chain connects TRBV10-1 to TRBJ2-5; D gene uncertain. There are 14 residues in the CDR3. Trimming stripped 3 bases from V and 5 bases from J, with 13 bases between. CDR1 is WNHNN and CDR2 is SYGVQD in the germline V gene (reference sequence). CDR3 sequence reads: CASSEEMGSETQYF. CDR3 bases: TGCGCCAGCAGTGAAGAAATGGGCTCGGAGACCCAGTACTTC.

The V gene is TRBV28, the J gene TRBJ1-6; TRBD1 is a possible D gene (6 bases). Per the germline V gene, CDR1 is MDHEN and CDR2 is SYDVKM. Trimming left V 6 bases short and J 10 bases short, with 16 bases between. This CDR3 has 14 amino acids. In nucleotides, the CDR3 is TGTGCCAGCAGATACAGCAGGGGAAGGTCACCCCTCCACTTT. It yields the protein CASRYSRGRSPLHF.